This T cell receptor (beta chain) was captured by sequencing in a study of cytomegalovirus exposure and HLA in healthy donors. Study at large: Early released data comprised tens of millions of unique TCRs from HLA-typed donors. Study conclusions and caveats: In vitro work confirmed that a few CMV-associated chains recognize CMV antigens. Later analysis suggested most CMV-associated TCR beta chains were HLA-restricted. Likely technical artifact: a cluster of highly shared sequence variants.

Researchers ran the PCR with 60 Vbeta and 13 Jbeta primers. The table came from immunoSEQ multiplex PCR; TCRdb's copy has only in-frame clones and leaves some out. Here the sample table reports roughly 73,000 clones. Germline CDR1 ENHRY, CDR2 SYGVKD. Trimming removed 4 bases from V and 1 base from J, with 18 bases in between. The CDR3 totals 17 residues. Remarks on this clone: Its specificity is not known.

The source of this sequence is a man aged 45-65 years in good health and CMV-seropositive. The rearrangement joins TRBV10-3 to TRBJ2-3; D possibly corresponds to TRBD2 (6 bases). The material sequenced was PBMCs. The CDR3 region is CAISAGDSQPGTDTQYF. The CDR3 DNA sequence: TGTGCCATCAGTGCTGGGGACTCCCAACCCGGCACAGATACGCAGTATTTT.